One T cell receptor beta chain is described in this entry. Its target is unknown. For the second PCR, which ran for about 7 to 12 cycles, a sample-barcoded 5' primer and a J-beta primer mix were used. Researchers report that a template-switch adaptor with 12 random nucleotides tagged each cDNA molecule. One entry per CDR3 protein results from TCRdb running MiXCR on the 5' RACE reads. Of around 800,000 distinct CDR3 sequences listed, about 46% were seen once; the top ten hold 15% to 20%. This specimen comes from a study of blood T cells in healthy people across ages. Study as a whole: The capture of about one barcoded beta molecule per two T cells was achieved by template switching.

Regarding the study as a whole: The unsorted PBMCs prevented any conclusive comparison of naive versus antigen-experienced cells. Observed TCR beta diversity showed a strong correlation with the percentage of naive T cells as measured by flow cytometry.

Trimming took 3 bases from V and 4 from J; bases not matched to a gene: 17. The CDR3 totals 20 residues. This clonotype originated in a man older than 75 in good health. The specimen was blood. This sequence joins TRBV12-3 or TRBV12-4 and TRBJ2-1, with 11 bases fitting TRBD2. The CDR3 loop is CASSFRRGLAETSLYNEQFF. CDR3 nucleotides: TGTGCCAGCAGTTTTAGAAGGGGACTAGCGGAAACAAGCCTATACAATGAGCAGTTCTTC.